This T cell receptor (beta chain) was identified during a study of cytomegalovirus exposure and HLA in healthy donors (dated by TCRdb to between 2016 and 2019). Looking at the study overall: The roughly 650 repertoires of the first cohort and the 120 or so validation repertoires were produced on the same platform, according to a later analysis. To predict cytomegalovirus infection status, the study brought together high-throughput TCR immunosequencing, statistical association of individual TCRs with disease status, and machine learning. The study aimed to test whether signatures of past pathogen exposure could be identified by cataloging public T cell receptors. Along with the approximately 700-subject first cohort, a separate validation cohort of more than 90 different subjects was used. On the study overall, not on this receptor specifically: Of the cluster scores, 85% to 95% were above 0 in a later analysis, which found that TCRs clustered in the first cohort also tended to co-occur in the 120 or so validation repertoires. In vitro tests confirmed that three of the cytomegalovirus-associated TCR beta chains recognize cytomegalovirus antigens. In the study, approximately 160 TCR beta chains were listed as associated with cytomegalovirus. The classifier was reported to diagnose cytomegalovirus status with high specificity and sensitivity in both the original and validation cohorts. According to the authors, the approach could potentially be generalized to other disease states and immunological phenotypes. Most TCR sequences were seen in very few donors, while some public TCRs were found in many individuals. A later analysis had no HLA typing for the validation cohort, so co-occurrence there was scored across all 130 or so repertoires.

CDR1 and CDR2, per the germline V gene, are LGHNT and FRNRAP. V loses 3 bases of germline sequence and J loses 0 bases, and the interval between the two ends is 24 bases. The CDR3 holds 19 amino acids from the cysteine to the phenylalanine. Only the CDR3 part of the read is kept: 57 bases, read in frame from the first base. The donors belonged to the validation cohort of 120 subjects, which was separate from the approximately 680-subject first cohort. Library preparation used the immunoSEQ multiplex PCR assay. Turning to the authors' computational methods: A statistical classification framework was built for diagnosing cytomegalovirus status from the catalog of TCR beta chain sequences. This is the immuneACCESS table as TCRdb keeps it, with only in-frame sequences that have V and J called. A part of the clones is gone; compared with another copy, unresolved V genes explain less than half, and the rest is unexplained. Clonal size and the V and J genes are those of that table, whereas D and trimming came from the DNA. This sample holds more than 110,000 clones; around nine tenths were observed only once. Jointly, the top ten make up approximately 7.5% of the sample.

Worth noting for this clone: This clone's antigen is unknown. No much larger clonotype is one base removed from it; base qualities were not supplied.

The rearrangement joined TRBV12-5 to TRBJ2-7; D gene: possibly TRBD2, on 6 matching bases. This sequence originates from a woman aged 18-29 years in good health and CMV-seropositive. Sequenced input: PBMCs. The DNA sequence is TGTGCTAGTGGTTTCCAGACTTGGACCTGGGTAGCGGACTCCTACGAGCAGTACTTC. This gives the protein CASGFQTWTWVADSYEQYF.